The 4 T cell receptor beta chains below were found in one sample sequenced in a study of T cell responses to AZD1222 COVID-19 vaccine. Clones were read by immunoSEQ multiplex PCR, and TCRdb kept only the in-frame ones, dropping some. The sample comprises 130,000 or so clones, more than 70% of which are singletons, and approximately 12% rests with the top ten. The sequences come from peripheral blood, collected on day 0 of AZD1222 vaccination. These receptors all come from an adult in good health.

This rearrangement joins TRBV11-2 to TRBJ1-2; TRBD1 might be the D (5 bases). The CDR3 totals 15 residues. V gave up 5 bases and J gave up 1 base, with 14 bases separating them. Germline V gene lookup returns CDR1 SGHAT and CDR2 FQNNGV. In DNA, the CDR3 is TGTGCCAGCAGCCCAGGACGGACAAGTAACTATGGCTACACCTTC. It codes for CASSPGRTSNYGYTF.

The genes are TRBV5-1 and TRBJ2-1, with D unresolved. The V end lost 0 bases, the J end lost 0 bases, and 10 bases lay between the germline ends. In germline, CDR1 is SGHRS, CDR2 YFSETQ. The CDR3 is made up of 16 amino acids. CDR3 protein: CASSLDGASSYNEQFF. The CDR3 coding sequence is TGCGCCAGCAGCTTGGACGGCGCAAGCTCCTACAATGAGCAGTTCTTC.

The chain carries TRBV2 and TRBJ2-1; 13 bases are shared with TRBD2. Germline CDR1 reads SNHLY; CDR2 reads FYNNEI. Unmatched junction bases numbered 14, after V lost 5 bases and J lost 4 bases. CDR3 length: 19 residues. This CDR3 is CASSFFTGLAGAFYNEQFF. The CDR3 bases are TGTGCCAGCAGTTTCTTTACTGGACTAGCGGGAGCGTTTTACAATGAGCAGTTCTTC.

The rearrangement joins TRBV2 to TRBJ1-3; D may be TRBD1 (6 bases). CDR1 is SNHLY and CDR2 is FYNNEI in the germline V gene. The CDR3 contains 16 residues. The V and J ends lost 2 bases and 0 bases respectively, with 11 bases between them. The CDR3 region is CASSESEGHSGNTIYF. The CDR3 DNA is TGTGCCAGCAGTGAATCGGAGGGACACTCTGGAAACACCATATATTTT.